Below, 27 T cell receptor beta chains from the same sample are listed, as sequenced in a study of neurological immune-mediated disorders. TCRdb redid the calling of the 5' RACE reads with MiXCR, one entry per CDR3 protein. The table has tens of thousands of distinct CDR3 sequences, over 4.5% seen once. The specimen sequenced was CD4+ T cells from blood. The origin of the receptors is a woman aged 18-35 years with multiple sclerosis.

The J gene is TRBJ1-1, the V gene TRBV6-6; D remains unclear. Germline V gene lookup returns CDR1 MNHNY and CDR2 SVGAGI (reference sequence). Trimming pared 6 bases from V and 0 bases from J, leaving 8 bases between. The CDR3 consists of 13 residues. CDR3 loop: CASSRAMNTEAFF. The CDR3 DNA reads TGTGCCAGCAGCAGAGCCATGAACACTGAAGCTTTCTTT.

The genes are TRBV21-1 and TRBJ2-1. TRBV21-1 is deemed a pseudogene. There are 9 residues in the CDR3. The CDR3 loop is CASSNEQFF. The CDR3 DNA reads as TGTGCCAGCAGCAATGAGCAGTTCTTC.

V usage is TRBV19 and J usage is TRBJ1-6, with 7 bases that match TRBD1. J was trimmed by 5 bases and V by 6 bases; bases with no gene match: 4. In germline, CDR1 is LNHDA, CDR2 SQIVND (reference sequence). CDR3 length: 14 amino acids. The CDR3 loop is CASSGDRDNSPLHF. In DNA form, the CDR3 reads TGTGCCAGTAGCGGGGACAGAGATAATTCACCCCTCCACTTT.

This clonotype occurred many times. The chain is built from TRBV12-5 and TRBJ1-1, with D tentatively TRBD1 (5 bases). The V end lost 0 bases, the J end lost 7 bases, and 9 bases lay between the germline ends. Germline CDR1 reads LGHNT; CDR2 reads FRNRAP. The CDR3 runs 13 residues. The CDR3 DNA sequence: TGTGCTAGTGGTTTGGTCCGGGGCGGTGAAGCTTTCTTT. Translating gives CASGLVRGGEAFF.

This clonotype was seen at least ten times. DNA for the CDR3: TGTGCCAGCAGCCAGCGGACAGGTTCGAGCTACGAGCAGTACTTC. Its protein product is CASSQRTGSSYEQYF. The rearrangement joins TRBV3-1 to TRBJ2-7, with 7 bases matching TRBD1. V shed 3 bases, J shed 3 bases, and the junction held 8 bases outside the gene matches. Germline CDR1 and CDR2: LGHDT and YNNKEL (reference sequence). The CDR3 sequence is 15 residues long.

This clonotype came up many times. The V gene is TRBV6-5, the J gene TRBJ1-2, with a tentative D call TRBD1 (5 bases). This CDR3 region has 14 residues. CDR1 is MNHEY and CDR2 is SVGAGI in the germline V gene. V lost 2 bases and J 6 bases, leaving 13 bases between the germline ends. CDR3: CASSYGGVGDGYTF. As DNA, the CDR3 is TGTGCCAGCAGTTACGGGGGGGTCGGCGATGGCTACACCTTC.

This clonotype was detected many times. J is TRBJ1-3 and V is TRBV2, with TRBD1 identical over 7 bases. Germline V gives CDR1 SNHLY, CDR2 FYNNEI. The CDR3 is made up of 18 amino acids. The trim removed 3 bases at V and 0 bases at J, leaving 11 bases unmatched. The CDR3 sequence is CASSESRQGHFSGNTIYF. CDR3 coding DNA: TGTGCCAGCAGTGAGAGCCGACAGGGACACTTCTCTGGAAACACCATATATTTT.

The chain links TRBV9 to TRBJ2-1; TRBD1 is a possible D gene (6 bases). The germline V gene has CDR1 SGDLS and CDR2 YYNGEE. CDR3 length: 17 residues. V lost 0 bases to trimming and J lost 8 bases, with 21 bases between them. The CDR3 region is CASSVESGIGGWDEQFF. The CDR3 DNA reads as TGTGCCAGCAGCGTAGAGTCGGGGATAGGGGGTTGGGATGAGCAGTTCTTC.

This clonotype occurred many times. The chain couples TRBV7-2 to TRBJ2-3; 10 bases fit TRBD2. The CDR3 has 15 residues. CDR1 SGHTA and CDR2 FQGNSA come from the germline V gene. V gave up 5 bases and J gave up 6 bases; unmatched junction bases: 8. DNA for the CDR3: TGTGCCAGCAGCCCATCTAGCGGGAGTTTTGATACGCAGTATTTT. This encodes CASSPSSGSFDTQYF.

The chain couples TRBV6-6 to TRBJ2-3; tentatively, D is TRBD2 (5 bases). The V end was cut by 4 bases, the J end by 1 base, with 21 bases between. The germline V gene encodes CDR1 MNHNY and CDR2 SVGAGI (reference sequence). The CDR3 runs 18 residues. The CDR3 nucleotides are TGTGCCAGCAGTTTAAACCCCAGACGGGAAACAGGCACAGATACGCAGTATTTT. Amino acids: CASSLNPRRETGTDTQYF.

This clonotype was seen many times. The chain links TRBV18 to TRBJ2-6; D gene ambiguous. V gave up 5 bases and J gave up 1 base, with 12 bases separating them. Germline loops: CDR1 KGHSH, CDR2 LQKENI. This CDR3 contains 16 residues. The CDR3 region has the DNA TGTGCCAGCTCATTCTCTGCTCCGTCTGGGGCCAACGTCCTGACTTTC. This gives the protein CASSFSAPSGANVLTF.

This clonotype was seen repeatedly, ten times or more. The rearrangement links TRBV18 to TRBJ1-5; D unclear. Per germline, CDR1 KGHSH and CDR2 LQKENI. The V gene lost 6 bases and the J gene lost 2 bases, with 8 bases spanning the gap. The CDR3 is made up of 13 amino acids. The CDR3 coding sequence is TGTGCCAGCTCCCGGAACCGCAATCAGCCCCAGCATTTT. Translated: CASSRNRNQPQHF.

This clonotype has at least ten counts. This sequence joins TRBV11-2 and TRBJ2-5; a possible D gene is TRBD2 (7 bases). Germline CDR1 reads SGHAT; CDR2 reads FQNNGV. V lost 1 base and J lost 4, with 10 bases in between. CDR3 length equals 14 residues. CDR3 protein: CASSLVRGGETQYF. The CDR3 DNA is TGTGCCAGCAGCTTAGTGAGGGGGGGAGAGACCCAGTACTTC.

This clonotype was recorded at least ten times. The rearrangement joins TRBV21-1 to TRBJ2-7. TRBV21-1 is labeled a pseudogene. This CDR3 has 14 residues. CDR3 sequence reads: CASSKGASAYEQYV. DNA of the CDR3: TGTGCCAGCAGCAAAGGAGCTAGCGCCTACGAGCAGTACGTC.

This clonotype was counted many times. The CDR3 nucleotides are TGCGCCAGCAGCTTGGAACTCACTAACTATGGCTACACCTTC. This encodes CASSLELTNYGYTF. The V and J genes are TRBV5-1 and TRBJ1-2, with D hard to call. Between the trimmed V and J ends, which lost 0 bases and 0 bases, there was a span of 6 bases. Germline CDR1 and CDR2: SGHRS and YFSETQ. CDR3 length equals 14 residues. Variable domain in full (rest from reference TRBV5-1 and TRBJ1-2): KAGVTQTPRYLIKTRGQQVTLSCSPISGHRSVSWYQQTPGQGLQFLFEYFSETQRNKGNFPGRFSGRQFSNSRSEMNVSTLELGDSALYLCASSLELTNYGYTFGSGTRLTVV.

This clonotype occurred many times. The genes are TRBV11-2 and TRBJ2-3; weak D call: TRBD2 (6 bases). V was shortened by 2 bases and J by 6 bases, with 18 bases between the two germline ends. This CDR3 region has 16 residues. Per the germline V gene, CDR1 is SGHAT and CDR2 is FQNNGV. The CDR3 DNA is TGTGCCAGCAGCTTAAGACTAGGCCGGGGCAGGGATACGCAGTATTTT. This gives the protein CASSLRLGRGRDTQYF.

This clonotype rates as medium-sized (0.01 to 0.1%). This chain connects TRBV20-1 to TRBJ1-5; D is possibly TRBD1 (5 bases). The CDR3 is 16 amino acids. Trimming removed 1 base from V and 1 base from J, with 14 bases in between. Germline CDR1 and CDR2: DFQATT and SNEGSKA (reference sequence). For the CDR3, the DNA is TGCAGTGCTAGAGCTCTGACAGTCGACAGCAATCAGCCCCAGCATTTT. It is translated as CSARALTVDSNQPQHF.

This clonotype has ten or more counts. The V and J genes are TRBV7-2 and TRBJ2-3, with TRBD1 matching 8 bases. V gave up 3 bases and J gave up 4 bases; unmatched junction bases: 6. CDR1 is SGHTA, CDR2 FQGNSA, per germline. The CDR3 totals 15 residues. The chain's CDR3 is CASSLRTGRADTQYF. The CDR3, as DNA: TGTGCCAGCAGCTTGCGGACAGGGCGAGCAGATACGCAGTATTTT.

In its sample, this clonotype was seen many times. This rearrangement joins TRBV20-1 to TRBJ2-1; TRBD1 aligns across 11 bases. This CDR3 comprises 14 residues. The germline gives CDR1 DFQATT, CDR2 SNEGSKA (reference sequence). The trim removed 0 bases at V and 6 bases at J, leaving 1 base unmatched. As DNA, the CDR3 is TGCAGTGCTAGAGAAGGGACAGGGGGCAATGAGCAGTTCTTC. This sequence encodes CSAREGTGGNEQFF.

This clonotype was counted ten times or more. This chain links TRBV5-5 with TRBJ2-2; 7 bases fit TRBD1. CDR1 is SGHKS, CDR2 YYEKEE, per germline (reference sequence). The V gene end was trimmed by 1 base and the J gene end by 5 bases; junction bases not matched to a gene: 5. The CDR3 has 15 amino acids. In DNA form, the CDR3 reads TGTGCCAGCAGCTTGACAGGGGCCAGGACCGGGGAGCTGTTTTTT. Translation: CASSLTGARTGELFF.

This clonotype was recorded at least ten times. This chain connects TRBV20-1 to TRBJ2-3; 16 bases align to TRBD2. The CDR3 is 19 amino acids. Per germline, CDR1 DFQATT and CDR2 SNEGSKA (reference sequence). V was pared by 3 bases and J by 5 bases, with 14 bases of the junction left unmatched. The CDR3 coding sequence is TGCAGTGCTAGCAGCCCCGGGACTAGCGGGGGGGCGCGGGTAGATACGCAGTATTTT. Its translation: CSASSPGTSGGARVDTQYF.

This clonotype was observed many times. In DNA, the CDR3 is TGTGCCAGCAGCTTAGGCGGGACAGGGTTCTACGAGCAGTACTTC. It translates to CASSLGGTGFYEQYF. The rearrangement links TRBV11-2 to TRBJ2-7; 9 bases align to TRBD1. The CDR3 extends over 15 amino acids. The germline V gene encodes CDR1 SGHAT and CDR2 FQNNGV. Germline trimming cut 1 base from V and 3 bases from J; bases unmatched to any gene: 4.

This clonotype showed up many times. The V call is TRBV28, the J call TRBJ2-1; D not certain. The ends were cut back, 2 bases at V and 6 bases at J, with 11 bases in the middle. The CDR3 contains 14 residues. The V gene's germline CDR1 is MDHEN and CDR2 SYDVKM. The CDR3: CASSLKPTVNEQFF. For the CDR3, the DNA is TGTGCCAGCAGTTTAAAGCCCACTGTCAATGAGCAGTTCTTC.

This clonotype was observed many times. This chain links TRBV20-1 with TRBJ2-1; tentative D call: TRBD2 (5 bases). V was clipped by 2 bases and J by 6 bases, with 8 bases between them. CDR1 is DFQATT, CDR2 SNEGSKA, per germline (reference sequence). The CDR3 is made up of 12 amino acids. The CDR3 is CSARRRRNEQFF. CDR3 nucleotides: TGCAGTGCTAGACGGAGGCGCAATGAGCAGTTCTTC.

Ten or more counts support this clonotype. This rearrangement joins TRBV5-5 to TRBJ2-2, with 10 bases fitting TRBD2. From germline, CDR1 is SGHKS and CDR2 YYEKEE (reference sequence). The CDR3 loop spans 17 amino acids. J lost 3 bases, V lost 5 bases, and 10 bases had no gene match. The CDR3 here is CASRQTLTSGYTGELFF. In nucleotides, the CDR3 is TGTGCCAGCAGACAAACCCTGACTAGCGGGTACACCGGGGAGCTGTTTTTT.

The chain uses TRBV6-5 and TRBJ2-2; D remains unclear. V was trimmed by 3 bases and J by 0 bases, leaving 23 bases between them. This CDR3 has 20 amino acids. Per germline, CDR1 MNHEY and CDR2 SVGAGI. CDR3 region: CASSYRLMPPNEANTGELFF. DNA for the CDR3: TGTGCCAGCAGTTATCGGTTGATGCCTCCCAACGAGGCGAACACCGGGGAGCTGTTTTTT.

This clonotype was counted many times. J is TRBJ1-2 and V is TRBV6-4; 7 bases line up with TRBD1. V was pared by 11 bases and J by 5 bases, with 20 bases of the junction left unmatched. Germline V gene data show CDR1 as MRHNA and CDR2 as SNTAGT. The CDR3 spans 16 residues. CDR3 DNA sequence: TGTGCCGGTCCACAGGGGACGACCCCCTTGAGATATGGCTACACCTTC. Encoded protein: CAGPQGTTPLRYGYTF.